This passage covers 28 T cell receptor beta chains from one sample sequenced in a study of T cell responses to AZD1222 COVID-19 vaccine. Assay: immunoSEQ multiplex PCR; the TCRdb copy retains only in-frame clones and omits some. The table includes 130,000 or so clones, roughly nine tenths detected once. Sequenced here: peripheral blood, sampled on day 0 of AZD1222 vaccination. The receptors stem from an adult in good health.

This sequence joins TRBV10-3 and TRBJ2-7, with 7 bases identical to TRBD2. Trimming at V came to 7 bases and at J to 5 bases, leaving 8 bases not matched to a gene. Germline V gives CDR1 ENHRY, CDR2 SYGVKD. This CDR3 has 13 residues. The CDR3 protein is CAIKGAGSDEQYV. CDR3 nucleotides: TGTGCCATCAAGGGAGCGGGAAGCGACGAGCAGTACGTC.

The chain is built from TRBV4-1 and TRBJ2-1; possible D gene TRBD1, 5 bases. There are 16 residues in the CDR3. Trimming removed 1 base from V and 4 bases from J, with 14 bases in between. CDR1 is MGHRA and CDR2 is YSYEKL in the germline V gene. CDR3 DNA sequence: TGCGCCAGCAGCCAAGGTCTACTAAGGGGATACAATGAGCAGTTCTTC. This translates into CASSQGLLRGYNEQFF.

The CDR3 DNA reads TGTGCCAGCAACCAATTCGGGGGGATGAATGGCTACACCTTC. Its translation is CASNQFGGMNGYTF. The chain carries TRBV6-6 and TRBJ1-2; a weak D match, TRBD1 (5 bases). Trimming stripped 7 bases from V and 6 bases from J, with 18 bases between. Germline assignment: CDR1 MNHNY and CDR2 SVGAGI (reference sequence). The CDR3 contains 14 residues.

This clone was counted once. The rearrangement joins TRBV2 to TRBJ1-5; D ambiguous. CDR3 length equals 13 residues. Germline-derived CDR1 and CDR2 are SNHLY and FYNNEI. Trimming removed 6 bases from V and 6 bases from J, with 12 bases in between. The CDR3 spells CASSQFEGQPQHF. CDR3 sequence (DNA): TGTGCCAGCAGCCAATTCGAGGGTCAGCCCCAGCATTTT.

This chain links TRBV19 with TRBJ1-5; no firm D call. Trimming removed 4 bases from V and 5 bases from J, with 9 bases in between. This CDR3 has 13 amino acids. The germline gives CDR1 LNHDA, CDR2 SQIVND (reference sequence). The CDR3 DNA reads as TGTGCCAGTAGTAGGTATCTAGATCAGCCCCAGCATTTT. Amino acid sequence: CASSRYLDQPQHF.

As DNA, the CDR3 is TGCGCCAGCAGCTCCGGCGGGGGGGCCGCAGATACGCAGTATTTT. Translating it yields CASSSGGGAADTQYF. This chain connects TRBV5-1 to TRBJ2-3; 9 bases are a match to TRBD2. The CDR3 is made up of 15 amino acids. The germline gives CDR1 SGHRS, CDR2 YFSETQ. Trimming cost V 3 bases and J 4 bases; bases outside gene matches: 6.

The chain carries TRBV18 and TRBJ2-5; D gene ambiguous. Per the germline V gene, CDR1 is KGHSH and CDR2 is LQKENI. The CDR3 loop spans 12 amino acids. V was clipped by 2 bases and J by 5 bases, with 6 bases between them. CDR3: CASSPTGETQYF. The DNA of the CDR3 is TGTGCCAGCTCACCAACCGGGGAGACCCAGTACTTC.

Here the CDR3 DNA reads TGTGCCAGCAGCACCCCTGGCCAAGAGACCCAGTACTTC. Translated, it gives CASSTPGQETQYF. The chain uses TRBV12-3 or TRBV12-4 and TRBJ2-5; D not certain. Trimming took off 6 bases at V and 1 base at J, with 9 bases between the two ends. The CDR3 covers 13 residues.

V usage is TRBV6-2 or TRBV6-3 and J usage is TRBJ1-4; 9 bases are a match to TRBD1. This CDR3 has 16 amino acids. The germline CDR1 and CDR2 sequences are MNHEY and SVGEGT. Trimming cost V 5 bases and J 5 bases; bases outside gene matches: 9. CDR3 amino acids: CASSPDLGTGNEKLFF. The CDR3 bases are TGTGCCAGCAGTCCGGATCTCGGGACAGGGAATGAAAAACTGTTTTTT.

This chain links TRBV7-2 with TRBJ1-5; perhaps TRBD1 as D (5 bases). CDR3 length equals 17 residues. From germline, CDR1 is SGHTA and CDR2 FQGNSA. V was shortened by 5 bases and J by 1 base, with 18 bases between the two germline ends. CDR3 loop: CASSPFFGGTSNQPQHF. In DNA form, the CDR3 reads TGTGCCAGCAGCCCCTTTTTTGGGGGGACGAGCAATCAGCCCCAGCATTTT.

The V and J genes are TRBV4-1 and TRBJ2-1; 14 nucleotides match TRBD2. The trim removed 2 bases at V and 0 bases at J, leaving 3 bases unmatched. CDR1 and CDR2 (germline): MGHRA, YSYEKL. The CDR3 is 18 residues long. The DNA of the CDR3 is TGCGCCAGCAGCCAATCCGGGACTAGCGGGAGCTCCTACAATGAGCAGTTCTTC. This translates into CASSQSGTSGSSYNEQFF.

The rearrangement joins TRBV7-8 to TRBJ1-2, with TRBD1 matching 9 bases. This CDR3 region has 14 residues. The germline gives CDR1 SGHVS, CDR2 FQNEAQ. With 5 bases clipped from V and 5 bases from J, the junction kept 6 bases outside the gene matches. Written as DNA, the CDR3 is TGTGCCAGCAGCCCCAGGACAGGGGTTTATGGCTACACCTTC. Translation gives CASSPRTGVYGYTF.

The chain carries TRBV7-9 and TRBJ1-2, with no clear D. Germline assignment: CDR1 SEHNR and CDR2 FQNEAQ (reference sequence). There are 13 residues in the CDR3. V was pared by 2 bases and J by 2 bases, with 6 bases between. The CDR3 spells CASSLSANYGYTF. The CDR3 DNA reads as TGTGCCAGCAGCTTATCTGCAAACTATGGCTACACCTTC.

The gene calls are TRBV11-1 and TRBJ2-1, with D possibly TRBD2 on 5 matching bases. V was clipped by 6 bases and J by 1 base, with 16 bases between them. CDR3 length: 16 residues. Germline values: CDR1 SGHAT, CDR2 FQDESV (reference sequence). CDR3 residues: CASSPRGLVSYNEQFF. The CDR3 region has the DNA TGTGCCAGCAGTCCTCGGGGATTGGTTTCCTACAATGAGCAGTTCTTC.

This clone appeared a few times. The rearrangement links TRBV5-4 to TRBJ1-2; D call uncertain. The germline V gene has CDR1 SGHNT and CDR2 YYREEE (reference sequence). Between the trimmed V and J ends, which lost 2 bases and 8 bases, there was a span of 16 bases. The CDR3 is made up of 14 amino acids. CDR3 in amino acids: CASSLNAGLGGYTF. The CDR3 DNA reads TGTGCCAGCAGCTTAAACGCAGGCCTCGGGGGCTACACCTTC.

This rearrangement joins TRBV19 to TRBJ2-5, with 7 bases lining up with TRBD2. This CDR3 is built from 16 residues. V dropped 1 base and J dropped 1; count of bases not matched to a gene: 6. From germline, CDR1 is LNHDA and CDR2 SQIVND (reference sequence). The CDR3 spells CASSIGLAAIQETQYF. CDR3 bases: TGTGCCAGTAGTATAGGTCTAGCGGCGATCCAAGAGACCCAGTACTTC.

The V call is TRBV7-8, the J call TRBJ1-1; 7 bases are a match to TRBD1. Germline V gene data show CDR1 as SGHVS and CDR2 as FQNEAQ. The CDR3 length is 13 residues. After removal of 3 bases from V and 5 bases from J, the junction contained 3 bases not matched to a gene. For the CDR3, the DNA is TGTGCCAGCAGCTTTCAACAGGGGACTGAAGCTTTCTTT. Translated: CASSFQQGTEAFF.

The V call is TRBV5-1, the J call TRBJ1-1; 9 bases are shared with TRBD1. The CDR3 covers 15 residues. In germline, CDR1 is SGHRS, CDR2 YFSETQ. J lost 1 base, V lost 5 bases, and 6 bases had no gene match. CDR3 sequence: CASRQRQGENTEAFF. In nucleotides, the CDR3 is TGCGCCAGCAGGCAGAGACAGGGGGAGAACACTGAAGCTTTCTTT. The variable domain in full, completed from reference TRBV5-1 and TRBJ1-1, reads KAGVTQTPRYLIKTRGQQVTLSCSPISGHRSVSWYQQTPGQGLQFLFEYFSETQRNKGNFPGRFSGRQFSNSRSEMNVSTLELGDSALYLCASRQRQGENTEAFFGQGTRLTVV.

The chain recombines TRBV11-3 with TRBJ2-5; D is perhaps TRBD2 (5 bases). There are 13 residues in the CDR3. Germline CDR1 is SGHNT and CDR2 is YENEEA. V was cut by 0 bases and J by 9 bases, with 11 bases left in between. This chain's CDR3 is CASSLEGDSPQYF. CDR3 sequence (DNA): TGTGCCAGCAGCTTAGAGGGAGACTCCCCCCAGTACTTC.

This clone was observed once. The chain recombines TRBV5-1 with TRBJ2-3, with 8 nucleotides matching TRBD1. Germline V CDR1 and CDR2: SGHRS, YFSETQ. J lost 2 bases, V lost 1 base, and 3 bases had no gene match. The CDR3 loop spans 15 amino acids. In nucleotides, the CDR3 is TGCGCCAGCAGCTTGACAGGGGGTCTCACAGATACGCAGTATTTT. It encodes CASSLTGGLTDTQYF.

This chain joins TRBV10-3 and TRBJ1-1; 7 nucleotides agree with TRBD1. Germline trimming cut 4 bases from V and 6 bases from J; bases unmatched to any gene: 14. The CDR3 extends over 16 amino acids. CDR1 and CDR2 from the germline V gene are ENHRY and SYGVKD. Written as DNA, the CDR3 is TGTGCCATCAGTGTAACCCGGGACAGAATCCCCCCTGAAGCTTTCTTT. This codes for CAISVTRDRIPPEAFF.

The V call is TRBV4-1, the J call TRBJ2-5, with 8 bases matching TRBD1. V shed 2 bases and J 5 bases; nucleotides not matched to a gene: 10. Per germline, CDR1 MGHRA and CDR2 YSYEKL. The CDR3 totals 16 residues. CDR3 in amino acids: CASSQNPRTGRETQYF. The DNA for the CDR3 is TGCGCCAGCAGCCAAAACCCTCGGACAGGGCGGGAGACCCAGTACTTC.

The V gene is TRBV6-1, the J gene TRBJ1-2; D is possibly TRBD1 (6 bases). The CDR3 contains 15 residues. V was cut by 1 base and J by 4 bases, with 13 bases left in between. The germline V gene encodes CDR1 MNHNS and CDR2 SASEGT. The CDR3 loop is CASSEGGGHRYGYTF. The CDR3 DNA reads TGTGCCAGCAGTGAAGGAGGGGGACACCGCTATGGCTACACCTTC.

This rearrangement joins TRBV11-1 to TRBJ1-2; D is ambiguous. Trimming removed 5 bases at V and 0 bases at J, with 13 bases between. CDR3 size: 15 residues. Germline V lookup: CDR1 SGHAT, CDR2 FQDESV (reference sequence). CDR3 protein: CASSPPSAPNYGYTF. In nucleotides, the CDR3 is TGTGCCAGCAGCCCGCCTTCGGCTCCTAACTATGGCTACACCTTC.

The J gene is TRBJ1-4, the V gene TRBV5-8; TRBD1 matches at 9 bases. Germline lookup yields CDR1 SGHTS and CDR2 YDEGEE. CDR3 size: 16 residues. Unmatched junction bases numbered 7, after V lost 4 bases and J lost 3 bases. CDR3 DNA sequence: TGTGCCAGCAGCATAACACAGGGGGCTGCTAATGAAAAACTGTTTTTT. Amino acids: CASSITQGAANEKLFF. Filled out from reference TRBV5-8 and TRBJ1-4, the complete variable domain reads EAGVTQSPTHLIKTRGQQATLRCSPISGHTSVYWYQQALGLGLQFLLWYDEGEERNRGNFPPRFSGRQFPNYSSELNVNALELEDSALYLCASSITQGAANEKLFFGSGTQLSVL.

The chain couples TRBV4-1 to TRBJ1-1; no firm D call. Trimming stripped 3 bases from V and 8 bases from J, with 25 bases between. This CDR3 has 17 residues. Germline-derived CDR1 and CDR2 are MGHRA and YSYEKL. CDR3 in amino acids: CASSHPPNRGDTNEAFF. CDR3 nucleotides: TGCGCCAGCAGCCACCCGCCTAACCGAGGCGACACAAACGAAGCTTTCTTT.

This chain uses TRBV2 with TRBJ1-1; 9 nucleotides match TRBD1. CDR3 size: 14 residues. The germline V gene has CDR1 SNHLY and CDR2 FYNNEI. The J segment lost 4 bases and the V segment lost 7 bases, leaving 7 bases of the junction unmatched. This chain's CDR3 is CASKKGQGGTEAFF. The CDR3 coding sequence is TGTGCCAGCAAAAAGGGACAGGGCGGCACTGAAGCTTTCTTT. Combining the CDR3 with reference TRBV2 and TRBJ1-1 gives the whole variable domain EPEVTQTPSHQVTQMGQEVILRCVPISNHLYFYWYRQILGQKVEFLVSFYNNEISEKSEIFDDQFSVERPDGSNFTLKIRSTKLEDSAMYFCASKKGQGGTEAFFGQGTRLTVV.

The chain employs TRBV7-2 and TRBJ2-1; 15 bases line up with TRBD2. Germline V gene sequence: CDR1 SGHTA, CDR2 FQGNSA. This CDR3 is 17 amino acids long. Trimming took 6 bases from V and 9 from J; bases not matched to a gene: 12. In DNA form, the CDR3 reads TGTGCCAGCAGGTATCAGGGACTAGCGGGAGGAGGGAGTGAGCAGTTCTTC. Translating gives CASRYQGLAGGGSEQFF.